The source of this T cell receptor beta chain is a study of blood T cell repertoires in COVID-19. At the level of the study: T cells, B-cell-depleted T cells, or PBMCs supplied cDNA or gDNA.

Original analysis: Counts of nucleated cells, estimated from reference gene primer amplification, were obtained. The method was immunoSEQ multiplex PCR; TCRdb's version includes in-frame clones alone and lacks a portion of them. V, J and clone size are taken as reported in that table, and D and trimming were inferred from the DNA itself. Found here are under 300,000 clones, approximately 84% of them singletons; the top ten hold over 1.3%. CDR1 and CDR2 (germline): MNHNS, SASEGT. This CDR3 spans 17 amino acids. V lost 0 bases and J lost 0, with 11 bases in between. Seattle researchers signed up patients amid active infection and tracked them longitudinally.

Sequences were obtained from peripheral blood. The TCR originated in a human donor with COVID-19, enrolled during active disease. The donor label of this sample is uncertain. The chain is built from TRBV6-1 and TRBJ1-4, with no clear D. CDR3 protein: CASSEARAAATNEKLFF. The CDR3, as DNA: TGTGCCAGCAGTGAAGCGCGGGCAGCAGCAACTAATGAAAAACTGTTTTTT.